This entry lists 26 T cell receptor beta chains sequenced from one sample in a study of blood T cell repertoires in COVID-19. Method: immunoSEQ multiplex PCR; TCRdb's copy keeps in-frame clones and lacks some. The sample lists fewer than 450,000 clones, 90% occurring once. Sample: PBMCs or T cells enriched from blood (not recorded which). The source of these receptors is a man aged 18 to 29 who had recovered from COVID-19.

The rearrangement joins TRBV2 to TRBJ2-1; 10 bases are shared with TRBD2. Trimming took 3 bases from V and 5 from J; bases not matched to a gene: 4. CDR3 length: 15 amino acids. Germline V lookup: CDR1 SNHLY, CDR2 FYNNEI. The CDR3 DNA reads TGTGCCAGCAGTGAGTGGCTAGCGGGGGACAATGAGCAGTTCTTC. As protein: CASSEWLAGDNEQFF.

This clone was seen more than once but under ten times. J is TRBJ2-7 and V is TRBV4-1; 11 nucleotides line up with TRBD2. CDR1 and CDR2 from the germline V gene are MGHRA and YSYEKL. Trimming cost V 0 bases and J 4 bases; bases outside gene matches: 2. CDR3 length equals 15 residues. The CDR3 DNA reads as TGCGCCAGCAGCCAAGACCTAGCGGGAGGTTACGAGCAGTACTTC. This sequence encodes CASSQDLAGGYEQYF.

The CDR3 loop reads CASSKSRAAEAFF. In DNA form, the CDR3 reads TGTGCCAGCAGCAAGTCCAGGGCGGCTGAAGCTTTCTTT. The V gene is TRBV11-2, the J gene TRBJ1-1, with D possibly being TRBD1 (5 bases). Germline CDR1 reads SGHAT; CDR2 reads FQNNGV. Trimming cost V 5 bases and J 6 bases, with 13 bases left between them. This CDR3 has 13 residues.

This chain joins TRBV10-1 and TRBJ2-7, with 10 bases identical to TRBD1. This CDR3 spans 16 amino acids. Germline CDR1 WNHNN, CDR2 SYGVQD (reference sequence). J gave up 2 bases and V 6 bases, and 10 bases lay outside the gene matches. The CDR3 here is CASRSTTGTGAYEQYF. The CDR3 DNA reads as TGCGCCAGCAGAAGCACAACCGGGACAGGGGCCTACGAGCAGTACTTC.

The CDR3 DNA reads TGCAGCGTTTCACTTCCGTTAGCCAAAAACATTCAGTACTTC. It specifies CSVSLPLAKNIQYF. V is TRBV29-1 and J is TRBJ2-4; D remains ambiguous. CDR3 length: 14 residues. V dropped 5 bases and J dropped 0 bases, with 11 bases sitting between them. Germline V gene sequence: CDR1 SQVTM, CDR2 ANQGSEA.

The V call is TRBV5-1, the J call TRBJ2-7; no clear D. Trimming pared 0 bases from V and 4 bases from J, leaving 5 bases between. This CDR3 comprises 12 residues. The germline V gene encodes CDR1 SGHRS and CDR2 YFSETQ. The CDR3 loop reads CASSLDLYEQYF. The CDR3 DNA follows: TGCGCCAGCAGCTTGGATTTATACGAGCAGTACTTC.

The chain links TRBV18 to TRBJ1-2; 10 nucleotides match TRBD1. Germline CDR1 KGHSH, CDR2 LQKENI. The CDR3 runs 14 residues. V was pared by 3 bases and J by 8 bases, with 6 bases of the junction left unmatched. The CDR3 bases are TGTGCCAGCTCACCCGACAGGGGGCGAGAGGGCTACACCTTC. This sequence encodes CASSPDRGREGYTF.

The gene calls are TRBV14 and TRBJ1-6; no definite D call. This CDR3 contains 13 residues. Germline V CDR1 and CDR2: SGHDN, FVKESK. V gave up 4 bases and J gave up 9 bases, with 10 bases separating them. The CDR3 nucleotides are TGTGCCAGCAGCCTCCTCGGCGGTTCACCCCTCCACTTT. It translates to CASSLLGGSPLHF.

This clone has only a few counts. This rearrangement joins TRBV5-1 to TRBJ2-7; tentative D call: TRBD2 (5 bases). CDR1 is SGHRS and CDR2 is YFSETQ in the germline V gene. The CDR3 has 16 amino acids. Trimming left V 2 bases short and J 0 bases short, with 15 bases between. Here the CDR3 DNA reads TGCGCCAGCAGCTTATCAGGAGGATCTAGCTCCTACGAGCAGTACTTC. Amino acid sequence: CASSLSGGSSSYEQYF.

The chain employs TRBV2 and TRBJ1-2, with D perhaps TRBD1 (6 bases). Germline V CDR1 and CDR2: SNHLY, FYNNEI. The ends were cut back, 5 bases at V and 8 bases at J, with 9 bases in the middle. This CDR3 has 11 amino acids. In DNA, the CDR3 is TGTGCCAGCAGTTACAGGGACGGCTACACCTTC. This codes for CASSYRDGYTF. The full variable domain, rest sourced from reference TRBV2 and TRBJ1-2, is EPEVTQTPSHQVTQMGQEVILRCVPISNHLYFYWYRQILGQKVEFLVSFYNNEISEKSEIFDDQFSVERPDGSNFTLKIRSTKLEDSAMYFCASSYRDGYTFGSGTRLTVV.

The chain joins TRBV27 to TRBJ1-5; 7 nucleotides line up with TRBD1. The J segment lost 2 bases and the V segment lost 6 bases, leaving 10 bases of the junction unmatched. Looked up from germline, CDR1 is MNHEY and CDR2 is SMNVEV (reference sequence). CDR3 length: 16 amino acids. DNA for the CDR3: TGTGCCAGCAGAGCTAAAGGGGGCGCAGGCAATCAGCCCCAGCATTTT. This gives the protein CASRAKGGAGNQPQHF.

About this clone: The sample carries other DNA sequences with the same CDR3. The chain uses TRBV9 and TRBJ1-3; D is undetermined. Germline lookup yields CDR1 SGDLS and CDR2 YYNGEE. The ends were cut back, 4 bases at V and 0 bases at J, with 11 bases in the middle. The CDR3 contains 15 residues. The CDR3: CASSPRGGSGNTIYF. The CDR3 DNA is TGTGCCAGCAGCCCCCGAGGAGGCTCTGGAAACACCATATATTTT.

This clone was recorded only once. The chain has TRBV30 and TRBJ1-2; D is ambiguous. The CDR3 is 12 amino acids. V dropped 5 bases and J dropped 5 bases, with 12 bases sitting between them. CDR1 is GTSNPN and CDR2 is SVGIG in the germline V gene (reference sequence). The CDR3 bases are TGTGCCTGGTCACGAGCGGGGTATGGCTACACCTTC. Protein sequence: CAWSRAGYGYTF.

This chain connects TRBV12-3 or TRBV12-4 to TRBJ1-1; D not resolved. The CDR3 extends over 13 amino acids. Deletions cut 4 bases from V and 6 bases from J, with 12 bases between. In nucleotides, the CDR3 is TGTGCCAGCAGTTCAACTCGTATCGCTGAAGCTTTCTTT. It translates to CASSSTRIAEAFF.

This clone occurred once. J is TRBJ1-2 and V is TRBV18, with no clear D. The CDR3 is made up of 12 amino acids. V was trimmed by 6 bases and J by 4 bases, leaving 9 bases between them. Germline CDR1 is KGHSH and CDR2 is LQKENI. Written as DNA, the CDR3 is TGTGCCAGCTCGCCGGAGGTCTATGGCTACACCTTC. Its protein product is CASSPEVYGYTF.

The genes are TRBV13 and TRBJ1-3; D is ambiguous. The CDR3 is 16 amino acids. Germline lookup yields CDR1 PRHDT and CDR2 FYEKMQ (reference sequence). V was shortened by 5 bases and J by 5 bases, with 19 bases between the two germline ends. CDR3 DNA sequence: TGTGCCAGCAGCCCAACCGGGTTTATTAATCGAAACACCATATATTTT. This translates into CASSPTGFINRNTIYF.

This rearrangement joins TRBV29-1 to TRBJ2-1, with D maybe TRBD2 (5 bases). The germline V and J ends were trimmed by 5 bases and 5 bases, with 16 bases remaining between them. The CDR3 is 14 residues long. Germline CDR1 and CDR2: SQVTM and ANQGSEA. The CDR3 nucleotides are TGCAGCGTTAAGGTGACTAAAAGGCACAATGAGCAGTTCTTC. Its protein product is CSVKVTKRHNEQFF.

The V and J genes are TRBV7-6 and TRBJ2-3, with TRBD2 matching 7 bases. V gave up 0 bases and J gave up 3 bases; unmatched junction bases: 15. The CDR3 consists of 19 residues. The V gene's germline CDR1 is SGHVS and CDR2 FNYEAQ. The CDR3 reads CASSLARAVVRENTDTQYF. The CDR3 DNA follows: TGTGCCAGCAGCTTAGCGCGAGCCGTGGTGCGGGAGAATACAGATACGCAGTATTTT.

This sequence joins TRBV27 and TRBJ2-5; 11 bases match TRBD2. CDR1 is MNHEY and CDR2 is SMNVEV in the germline V gene (reference sequence). V shed 5 bases and J 3 bases; nucleotides not matched to a gene: 5. There are 15 residues in the CDR3. The CDR3 loop is CASSGSGLAEETQYF. The CDR3 region has the DNA TGTGCCAGCAGTGGCTCGGGACTAGCGGAAGAGACCCAGTACTTC.

The rearrangement links TRBV13 to TRBJ2-7; no firm D call. V was clipped by 7 bases and J by 2 bases, with 15 bases between them. The CDR3 spans 14 residues. In germline, CDR1 is PRHDT, CDR2 FYEKMQ (reference sequence). The CDR3 loop is CASTPDGTTYEQYF. The CDR3 coding sequence is TGTGCCAGCACCCCTGATGGCACAACCTACGAGCAGTACTTC.

This sequence joins TRBV5-5 and TRBJ1-5, with D possibly TRBD1 on 5 matching bases. This CDR3 region has 15 residues. V was trimmed by 4 bases and J by 1 base, leaving 12 bases between them. The V gene's germline CDR1 is SGHKS and CDR2 YYEKEE (reference sequence). The CDR3: CASSPQGVSNQPQHF. DNA of the CDR3: TGTGCCAGCAGCCCCCAGGGTGTGAGCAATCAGCCCCAGCATTTT.

This sequence joins TRBV7-6 and TRBJ2-5, with a weak D call TRBD2 (5 bases). The germline CDR1 and CDR2 sequences are SGHVS and FNYEAQ. The V end was cut by 2 bases, the J end by 4 bases, with 8 bases between. This CDR3 contains 13 residues. The CDR3 sequence: CASSLRLAETQYF. Written as DNA, the CDR3 is TGTGCCAGCAGCTTAAGGCTAGCAGAGACCCAGTACTTC.

The chain joins TRBV28 to TRBJ2-2; no firm D call. Trimming removed 8 bases from V and 1 base from J, with 5 bases in between. CDR3 size: 12 residues. Germline V gene sequence: CDR1 MDHEN, CDR2 SYDVKM. CDR3 nucleotides: TGTGCCAGCGGGCGGAACACCGGGGAGCTGTTTTTT. It codes for CASGRNTGELFF.

V is TRBV11-2 and J is TRBJ2-7; 8 nucleotides align to TRBD2. Germline CDR1 and CDR2: SGHAT and FQNNGV. This CDR3 spans 15 amino acids. The J segment lost 4 bases and the V segment lost 4 bases, leaving 9 bases of the junction unmatched. The CDR3 DNA follows: TGTGCCAGCAGCTCCTTTAGCGGGAAACAATACGAGCAGTACTTC. Its protein is CASSSFSGKQYEQYF.

As regards this clone: Other nucleotide sequences in the sample specify the same CDR3. This chain connects TRBV28 to TRBJ1-2, with D possibly matching TRBD1 (6 bases). The CDR3 sequence is 14 residues long. The ends were cut back, 3 bases at V and 5 bases at J, with 13 bases in the middle. CDR1 is MDHEN and CDR2 is SYDVKM in the germline V gene. CDR3 sequence: CASSLGQGSYGYTF. For the CDR3, the DNA is TGTGCCAGCAGTTTGGGTCAGGGGAGTTATGGCTACACCTTC.

This clone has a single count. V is TRBV28 and J is TRBJ2-7; D possibly corresponds to TRBD2 (6 bases). This CDR3 has 16 amino acids. The ends were cut back, 4 bases at V and 2 bases at J, with 18 bases in the middle. Germline CDR1 reads MDHEN; CDR2 reads SYDVKM. Written as DNA, the CDR3 is TGTGCCAGCAGTTCTAGGGACTTCCCGAATCCCTACGAGCAGTACTTC. It is translated as CASSSRDFPNPYEQYF.